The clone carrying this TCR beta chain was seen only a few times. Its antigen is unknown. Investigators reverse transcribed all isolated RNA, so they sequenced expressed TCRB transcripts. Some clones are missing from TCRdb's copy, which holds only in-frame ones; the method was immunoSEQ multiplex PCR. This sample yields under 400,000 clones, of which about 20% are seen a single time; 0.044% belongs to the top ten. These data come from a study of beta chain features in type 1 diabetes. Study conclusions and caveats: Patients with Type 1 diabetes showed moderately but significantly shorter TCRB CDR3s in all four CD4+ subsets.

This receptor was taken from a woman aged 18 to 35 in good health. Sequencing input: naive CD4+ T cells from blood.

The CDR3 DNA reads TGTGCCAGCTCGCCTTCTGGAAGGGGTATCTACAATGAGCAGTTCTTC. Amino acids: CASSPSGRGIYNEQFF. The chain recombines TRBV18 with TRBJ2-1; tentative D call: TRBD1 (5 bases). The V end lost 6 bases, the J end lost 3 bases, and 18 bases lay between the germline ends. Germline V gene lookup returns CDR1 KGHSH and CDR2 LQKENI. CDR3 size: 16 residues.